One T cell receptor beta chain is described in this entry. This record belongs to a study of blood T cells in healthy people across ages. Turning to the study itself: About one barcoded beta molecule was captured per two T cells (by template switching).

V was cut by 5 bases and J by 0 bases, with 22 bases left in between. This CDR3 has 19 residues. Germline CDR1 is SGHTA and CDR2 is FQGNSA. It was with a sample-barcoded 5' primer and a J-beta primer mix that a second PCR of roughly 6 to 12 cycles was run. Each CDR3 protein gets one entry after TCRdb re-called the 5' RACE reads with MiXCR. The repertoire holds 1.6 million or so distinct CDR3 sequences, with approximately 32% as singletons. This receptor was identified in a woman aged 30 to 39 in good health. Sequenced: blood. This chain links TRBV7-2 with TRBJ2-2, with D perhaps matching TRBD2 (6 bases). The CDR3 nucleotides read TGTGCCAGCAGCCCCCCCTCACGGGGGACCCACTCGAACACCGGGGAGCTGTTTTTT. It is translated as CASSPPSRGTHSNTGELFF.